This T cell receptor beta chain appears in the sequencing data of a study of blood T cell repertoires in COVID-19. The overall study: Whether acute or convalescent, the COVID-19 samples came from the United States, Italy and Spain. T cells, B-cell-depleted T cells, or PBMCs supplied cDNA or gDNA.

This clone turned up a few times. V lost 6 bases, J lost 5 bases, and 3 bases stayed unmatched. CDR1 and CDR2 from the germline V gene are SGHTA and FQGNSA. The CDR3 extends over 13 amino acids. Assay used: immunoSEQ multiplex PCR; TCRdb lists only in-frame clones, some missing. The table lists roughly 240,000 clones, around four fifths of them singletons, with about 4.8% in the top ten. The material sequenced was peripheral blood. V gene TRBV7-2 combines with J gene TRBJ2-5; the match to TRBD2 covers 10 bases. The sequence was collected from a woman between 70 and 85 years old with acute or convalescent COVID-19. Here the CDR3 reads CASRRTSGETQYF. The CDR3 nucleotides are TGTGCCAGCAGACGGACTAGCGGTGAGACCCAGTACTTC.